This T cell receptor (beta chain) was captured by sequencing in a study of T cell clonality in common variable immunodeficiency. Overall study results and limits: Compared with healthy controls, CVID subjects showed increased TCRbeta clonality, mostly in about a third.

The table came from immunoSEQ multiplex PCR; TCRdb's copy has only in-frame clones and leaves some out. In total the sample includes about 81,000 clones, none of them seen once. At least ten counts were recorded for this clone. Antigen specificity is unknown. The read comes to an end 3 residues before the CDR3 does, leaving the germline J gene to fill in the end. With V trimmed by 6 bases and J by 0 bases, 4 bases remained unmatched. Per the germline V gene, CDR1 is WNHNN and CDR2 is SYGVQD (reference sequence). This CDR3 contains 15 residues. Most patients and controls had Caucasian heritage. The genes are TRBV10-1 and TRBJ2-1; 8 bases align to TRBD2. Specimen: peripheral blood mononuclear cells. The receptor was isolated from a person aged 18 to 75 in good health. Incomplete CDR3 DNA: TGCGCCAGCAGCTTCGGGACTAGCTCCTACAATGAG. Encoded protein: CASSFGTSSYNE. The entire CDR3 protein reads CASSFGTSSYNEQFF.